Below, one T cell receptor beta chain is given with its context. Its antigen has not been determined. Base quality data are lacking; no much larger clone is found one base away. Ficoll-Paque density gradient centrifugation was the method used to isolate PBMCs. Instrument used: Illumina NovaSeq 6000. Using 5'RACE with constant-segment primers, TCRalpha and TCRbeta cDNA libraries were constructed, with sample barcodes and unique molecular identifiers added in the process. RNA was extracted from every sample with Trizol reagent. Amplification of the libraries took two PCR steps, and the second step added a second sample barcode plus Illumina TruSeq adapters. Sequencing of the libraries was done on an Illumina NovaSeq, producing 2 x 150 bp paired-end reads. The original pipeline was this. With migec v1.2.7, reads were demultiplexed and then collapsed into UMI-guided consensus sequences. Using mixcr v2.1.11, the UMI consensuses were aligned to TRA and TRB V and J templates and assembled into clonotypes. A clonotype was counted as expanded or contracted only if both edgeR and NoisET called the change significant, with noise models trained on biological replicates. For edgeR calls, a false discovery rate-adjusted p below 0.01 and a log2 fold-change threshold of 1 were applied. As an exploratory analysis of dynamics, max-normalized trajectories of the 1000 most abundant clonotypes were examined with PCA combined with hierarchical clustering. Separately sequenced CD4+ and CD8+ repertoires were used to assign the CD4 or CD8 phenotype of responding clones. The public reads were quality trimmed at Q25 with fastp and then assembled into clones with MiXCR by TCRdb, keeping productive beta chains. Rows are combined by CDR3 protein, so each entry shows the most common genes and DNA. V and J calls and clone size were set by TCRdb, not the authors. This sample comprises approximately 200,000 distinct CDR3 sequences, approximately 16% of them detected only once. Around 2% of the sample belongs to the ten largest clones.

The entry originates in a study of T-cell memory formation after mild COVID-19 (dated by TCRdb to 2020 to 2022). For the study in its entirety: TCR sequence clusters from the two donors were largely donor specific. Longitudinal TCRalpha and TCRbeta repertoire sequencing tracked T-cell clones expanding and contracting after mild COVID-19 in a couple of donors. The cohort was made up of two young adult volunteers, one female and one male, who were previously healthy.

Points the paper makes about the study in general: SARS-CoV-2 specificity of the second-wave clones peaking on day 37 was not confirmed. Contracting CD4+ clones were located mainly in the CM and EM memory subsets, whereas CD8+ clones were found to be enriched in EMRA. Only a couple of mild cases were covered by the study, and larger cohorts that include severe cases with pre-infection samples were considered necessary. Balanced CD4/CD8 phenotypes were observed for clones contracting from day 15 to 85, whereas a bias towards CD4+ was observed for a second wave of clones expanding from day 15 to 37. Some responding clones were detected in pre-infection memory, which suggested that pre-existing cross-reactive memory T cells had joined the SARS-CoV-2 response.

V is pruned by 1 base and J by 6 bases, leaving 5 bases of the junction without a gene match. CDR1 SEHNR and CDR2 FQNEAQ are derived from the germline V gene (reference sequence). Including the terminal cysteine and phenylalanine, the CDR3 comprises 15 residues. Of the read, only the CDR3 DNA is kept; its 45 bases are in frame from base 1. The sequence derives from an adult woman who had mild COVID-19 (a few samples of this study predate the infection). The sample titles of this study are shuffled in the database, so cell type and time point are left out; the donor was told from shared clones. The source material was PBMCs or a T cell subset sorted from them (not recorded which). The chain links TRBV7-9 with TRBJ1-5, with TRBD1 matching 8 junction bases. Here the CDR3 is given as CASSLGGQGGQPQHF. DNA sequence: TGTGCCAGCAGCTTAGGAGGACAGGGAGGTCAGCCCCAGCATTTT.